These 9 T cell receptor beta chains were all obtained from the same sample, sequenced in a study of T cell changes during pregnancy in multiple sclerosis. Some clones are missing from TCRdb's copy, which holds only in-frame ones; the method was immunoSEQ multiplex PCR. Altogether under 25,000 clones are present, around four fifths being singletons, with the ten largest covering approximately 15%. This sample comprised CD8+ T cells from peripheral blood mononuclear cells, obtained in the first trimester of pregnancy. Receptors were obtained from a female donor in good health, enrolled as a control in a pregnancy study.

This rearrangement joins TRBV6-5 to TRBJ2-7, with 9 bases matching TRBD2. V lost 10 bases to trimming and J lost 3 bases; unmatched junction nucleotides: 13. In germline, CDR1 is MNHEY, CDR2 SVGAGI. CDR3 length: 15 residues. CDR3 nucleotide sequence: TGTGCCACTCACGTGGGGCTAGCGGGGAGCTACGAGCAGTACTTC. Its translation: CATHVGLAGSYEQYF.

In this sample, this clone turned up once. V usage is TRBV5-1 and J usage is TRBJ2-7; TRBD1 aligns across 7 bases. Germline-derived CDR1 and CDR2 are SGHRS and YFSETQ. The CDR3 has 13 residues. Trimming took 1 base from V and 6 from J; bases not matched to a gene: 4. CDR3: CASSLRDSSEQYF. The CDR3 DNA reads TGCGCCAGCAGCTTGCGGGACAGCAGCGAGCAGTACTTC. The full variable domain, in which reference TRBV5-1 and TRBJ2-7 provide the parts outside the CDR3, is KAGVTQTPRYLIKTRGQQVTLSCSPISGHRSVSWYQQTPGQGLQFLFEYFSETQRNKGNFPGRFSGRQFSNSRSEMNVSTLELGDSALYLCASSLRDSSEQYFGPGTRLTVT.

This clone was seen just once. The rearrangement uses TRBV7-9 and TRBJ2-7; possible D gene TRBD1, 6 bases. This CDR3 region has 13 residues. From germline, CDR1 is SEHNR and CDR2 FQNEAQ (reference sequence). The ends were cut back, 3 bases at V and 7 bases at J, with 13 bases in the middle. CDR3 in amino acids: CASSFGQGKEQYF. CDR3 bases: TGTGCCAGCAGCTTCGGGCAGGGGAAAGAGCAGTACTTC.

This sequence joins TRBV7-8 and TRBJ1-3; 7 nucleotides align to TRBD1. The CDR3 is 14 amino acids. The V gene end was trimmed by 5 bases and the J gene end by 4 bases; junction bases not matched to a gene: 5. Germline loops: CDR1 SGHVS, CDR2 FQNEAQ. The CDR3 reads CASSPRQGGNTIYF. In DNA, the CDR3 is TGTGCCAGCAGCCCCAGACAGGGAGGAAACACCATATATTTT.

The chain uses TRBV27 and TRBJ1-5; no clear D gene. Germline V gives CDR1 MNHEY, CDR2 SMNVEV (reference sequence). V lost 5 bases, J lost 1 base, and 12 bases lay in between. This CDR3 has 15 residues. The CDR3: CASSATSGSNQPQHF. The CDR3 DNA is TGTGCCAGCAGTGCTACGTCCGGGAGCAATCAGCCCCAGCATTTT.

The chain has TRBV6-4 and TRBJ2-1; TRBD2 aligns across 9 bases. This CDR3 comprises 13 residues. Germline-derived CDR1 and CDR2 are MRHNA and SNTAGT. Written as DNA, the CDR3 is TGTGCTGCGGCGGGGGGGACCCACAATGAGCAGTTCTTC. Translation: CAAAGGTHNEQFF.

V is TRBV2 and J is TRBJ2-1; D remains ambiguous. Trimming shortened V by 7 bases and J by 8 bases, and 6 bases separated the two germline ends. CDR3 length: 10 residues. Germline V lookup: CDR1 SNHLY, CDR2 FYNNEI. The CDR3 DNA reads TGTGCCAGCATTCCGGATGAGCAGTTCTTC. It specifies CASIPDEQFF.

In this sample, this clone turned up once. The rearrangement links TRBV19 to TRBJ2-2; tentative D call: TRBD2 (5 bases). The CDR3 totals 18 residues. Between the trimmed V and J ends, which lost 4 bases and 5 bases, there was a span of 23 bases. Germline CDR1 reads LNHDA; CDR2 reads SQIVND (reference sequence). CDR3 loop: CASSNLRGVGEGTGELFF. The DNA of the CDR3 is TGTGCCAGTAGTAACCTTCGGGGAGTAGGCGAGGGAACCGGGGAGCTGTTTTTT. Combining the CDR3 with reference TRBV19 and TRBJ2-2 gives the whole variable domain DGGITQSPKYLFRKEGQNVTLSCEQNLNHDAMYWYRQDPGQGLRLIYYSQIVNDFQKGDIAEGYSVSREKKESFPLTVTSAQKNPTAFYLCASSNLRGVGEGTGELFFGEGSRLTVL.

The J gene is TRBJ1-1, the V gene TRBV6-1; D gene uncertain. The germline V and J ends were trimmed by 7 bases and 3 bases, with 18 bases remaining between them. Germline V lookup: CDR1 MNHNS, CDR2 SASEGT. CDR3 length equals 15 residues. CDR3 region: CASTAFGMEDTEAFF. As DNA, the CDR3 is TGTGCCAGCACCGCCTTCGGGATGGAGGACACTGAAGCTTTCTTT.